These T cell receptor beta chains were read from a single sample in a study of cytomegalovirus exposure and HLA in healthy donors. Produced via immunoSEQ multiplex PCR; TCRdb's table is partial and in-frame only. Among tens of thousands of clones listed, over 85% were seen once. The specimen was PBMCs. All receptors come from a woman aged 25 to 45 in good health and CMV-seronegative. Each CDR3 is given with its conserved first and last residue. The D gene is left open where the match is weak. Expanded clones get a size class; other rows say once, few or many, or leave the size out.

v_call	d_call	clone_size	j_call	cdr3_length	cdr3_nt	cdr3_aa
TRBV27	.	.	TRBJ1-1	13	TGTGCCAGCAGTTTAGGGCCGAACACTGAAGCTTTCTTT	CASSLGPNTEAFF
TRBV6-1	TRBD2	.	TRBJ2-7	15	TGTGCCAGCCTTCGGGCGGGCGGGAGTGTCGACGAGCAGTACTTC	CASLRAGGSVDEQYF
TRBV11-2	TRBD1	.	TRBJ1-6	15	TGTGCCACCGGCGCCGAGGACAGGGGGAATTCACCCCTCCACTTT	CATGAEDRGNSPLHF
TRBV19	.	.	TRBJ1-4	14	TGTGCCAGTAGCCCGACGGGAACTAATGAAAAACTGTTTTTT	CASSPTGTNEKLFF
TRBV7-2	.	.	TRBJ2-1	14	TGTGCCAGCAGCTTAGATCCGGGGGGCGATGAGCAGTTCTTC	CASSLDPGGDEQFF
TRBV5-1	TRBD2	.	TRBJ2-1	15	TGCGCCAGCAGCCTCAAGCGGGGGGGCCTCAATGAGCAGTTCTTC	CASSLKRGGLNEQFF
TRBV9	.	.	TRBJ1-3	15	TGTGCCAGCAGCGCGCAGGTTAGGACTGGAAACACCATATATTTT	CASSAQVRTGNTIYF
TRBV6-6	.	.	TRBJ1-2	12	TGTGCCAGCGGGGATGGGGGGAATGGCTACACCTTC	CASGDGGNGYTF
TRBV30	TRBD1	.	TRBJ1-4	16	TGTGCTACCACATATGGACAGGGGGCGTCTAATGAAAAACTGTTTTTT	CATTYGQGASNEKLFF
TRBV6-5	.	.	TRBJ1-5	15	TGTGCCAGCAGATCGGCCGAGGGGGGCAATCAGCCCCAGCATTTT	CASRSAEGGNQPQHF
TRBV5-1	TRBD1	.	TRBJ2-7	13	TGCGCCAGCAGCTTGGGACAGGGGGTCGAGCAGTACTTC	CASSLGQGVEQYF
TRBV18	.	.	TRBJ1-1	14	TGTGCCAGCTCCCCCGGGAGGCAGGTCACTGAAGCTTTCTTT	CASSPGRQVTEAFF
TRBV10-3	TRBD1	once	TRBJ2-7	15	TGTGCCATCAGTGACGCCGGGACAGATACCTACGAGCAGTACTTC	CAISDAGTDTYEQYF
TRBV9	.	.	TRBJ2-4	16	TGTGCCAGCAGCGTAGAGGGCTTCGGGGAGAAAAACATTCAGTACTTC	CASSVEGFGEKNIQYF
TRBV5-6	.	.	TRBJ1-1	13	TGTGCCAGCAGCACAGGGTTGAACACTGAAGCTTTCTTT	CASSTGLNTEAFF
TRBV6-5	.	.	TRBJ1-1	16	TGTGCCAGCAGTTTGACAGCCCTTCCCCTCATCACTGAAGCTTTCTTT	CASSLTALPLITEAFF
TRBV10-2	.	.	TRBJ2-2	12	TGCGCCAGCAGTGAAGCGGGCGGGGAGCTGTTTTTT	CASSEAGGELFF
TRBV6-1	TRBD1	few	TRBJ1-6	15	TGTGCCAGCAGTGGGGAAGACAGGGGGATGGTACCCCTCCACTTT	CASSGEDRGMVPLHF
TRBV9	.	.	TRBJ1-6	16	TGTGCCAGCAGCGTCGGACAGAGCTCCTATAATTCACCCCTCCACTTT	CASSVGQSSYNSPLHF
TRBV23-1	.	.	TRBJ2-7	16	TGCGCCACCCAGGCCTCGGCAGGCCCTGTCACCTACGAGCAGTACTTC	CATQASAGPVTYEQYF
TRBV19	.	.	TRBJ1-1	15	TGTGCCAGTAGTGTCCCGGGAGGGCCCAACACTGAAGCTTTCTTT	CASSVPGGPNTEAFF
TRBV28	TRBD2	few	TRBJ2-7	15	TGTGCCAGCAGTTTTTCGTCTAGCGGCACCTACGAGCAGTACTTC	CASSFSSSGTYEQYF
TRBV28	.	.	TRBJ2-5	13	TGTGCCAGCAGTTTAGGGGGGTTAGAGACCCAGTACTTC	CASSLGGLETQYF
TRBV5-1	TRBD1	.	TRBJ1-4	17	TGCGCCCGGGAGGCGGACAGGGGGAATTCCAGGCTTGAAAAACTGTTTTTT	CAREADRGNSRLEKLFF
TRBV2	.	.	TRBJ1-3	15	TGTGCCAGCAGTGAGGACAGCGGCTCTGGAAACACCATATATTTT	CASSEDSGSGNTIYF
TRBV5-1	.	.	TRBJ2-7	14	TGCGCCAGCAGCTTGGGACAAATCTCCTACGAGCAGTACTTC	CASSLGQISYEQYF
TRBV7-8	TRBD2	.	TRBJ2-7	19	TGTGCCAGCAGCTTAGCTCCCCCATTGAGAAGCGGGGGGACCTACGAGCAGTACTTC	CASSLAPPLRSGGTYEQYF
TRBV5-1	TRBD1	.	TRBJ1-1	15	TGCGCCAGCAGCTTGTTCCAGGGGGTGAACACTGAAGCTTTCTTT	CASSLFQGVNTEAFF
TRBV6-1	.	.	TRBJ1-2	15	TGTGCCAGCAGTATCCCCGGGACACTCAACTATGGCTACACCTTC	CASSIPGTLNYGYTF
TRBV19	.	.	TRBJ2-7	11	TGTGCCAGTTCGGACAGATACGAGCAGTACTTC	CASSDRYEQYF
TRBV10-3	TRBD1	.	TRBJ1-2	17	TGTGCCATCAGTGAGTTACCGGGACAGGGGGCTAACTATGGCTACACCTTC	CAISELPGQGANYGYTF
TRBV11-1	.	.	TRBJ1-2	13	TGTGCCAGCAGGTCCCGGGAGAACTATGGCTACACCTTC	CASRSRENYGYTF
TRBV14	TRBD1	.	TRBJ1-2	16	TGTGCCAGCAGCCGGTCAGGACAGGGGGAAGTTCGTGGCTACACCTTC	CASSRSGQGEVRGYTF
TRBV2	TRBD1	.	TRBJ1-2	13	TGTGCCAGCAGTGCGGGACAGAATTATGGCTACACCTTC	CASSAGQNYGYTF
TRBV28	TRBD1	.	TRBJ2-3	15	TGTGCCAGCAAACACCGGGACAGGAGCACAGATACGCAGTATTTT	CASKHRDRSTDTQYF
TRBV14	.	.	TRBJ1-1	14	TGTGCCAGCAGCCCGCCACAGGGTAACACTGAAGCTTTCTTT	CASSPPQGNTEAFF